These T cell receptor beta chains were read from a single sample in a study of blood T cell repertoires in COVID-19. The data were produced by immunoSEQ multiplex PCR, yet TCRdb's version contains in-frame clones alone and is incomplete. The sample has approximately 240,000 clones; approximately 80% are singletons. The sequenced sample was peripheral blood. These receptor sequences come from a woman between 40 and 55 years old with active or convalescent COVID-19. CDR3s include the opening cysteine and the closing phenylalanine or tryptophan.

CDR3aa	v_gene	j_gene
CASRDSPGYTF	TRBV28	TRBJ1-2
CSASEMDLMAFF	TRBV20-1	TRBJ1-1
CATSTGANTEAFF	TRBV6-5	TRBJ1-1
CASSAGWRASSGANVLTF	TRBV2	TRBJ2-6
CASSLYTGQGWNEQFF	TRBV27	TRBJ2-1
CASSPQGADTQYF	TRBV7-3	TRBJ2-3
CASSPYAADTSGGEDTQYF	TRBV4-2	TRBJ2-3
CASSEAGTGANNSPLHF	TRBV2	TRBJ1-6
CASSLGHGDGYTF	TRBV5-6	TRBJ1-2
CASSVWGGRSYGYTF	TRBV5-4	TRBJ1-2
CAISESLAGGSEQFF	TRBV10-3	TRBJ2-1
CSVEGDRRPRDTEAFF	TRBV29-1	TRBJ1-1
CATSSGGQGSYGYTF	TRBV15	TRBJ1-2
CSVAAGGYSTDTQYF	TRBV29-1	TRBJ2-3
CASSPSGGNTEAFF	TRBV18	TRBJ1-1
CASSISQVRNSPLHF	TRBV19	TRBJ1-6
CASQPNDRGNYGYTF	TRBV6-4	TRBJ1-2
CASSYSKRVFGNTIYF	TRBV6-5	TRBJ1-3
CASSQGDSNSPLHF	TRBV3-1/TRBV3-2	TRBJ1-6
CASAPHGDIESPLHF	TRBV5-1	TRBJ1-6
CATSRGAALRDTEAFF	TRBV15	TRBJ1-1
CASSETGGPSAYNEQFF	TRBV9	TRBJ2-1
CASRDTGDRLYTF	TRBV2	TRBJ1-2
CASSDAGITGYTF	TRBV2	TRBJ1-2
CASSSTGGATNEKLFF	TRBV7-9	TRBJ1-4
CASSSNSPLHF	TRBV28	TRBJ1-6
CASSLRARADTQYF	TRBV18	TRBJ2-3
CSASIRGRLLSTDTQYF	TRBV20-1	TRBJ2-3
CASSQGTAGELFF	TRBV10-1	TRBJ2-2
CAWSGGQGTDTQYF	TRBV30	TRBJ2-3
CASSRRGRGGQPQHF	TRBV27	TRBJ1-5
CASSPQGAQGYTF	TRBV2	TRBJ1-2
CASSPRENYGYTF	TRBV18	TRBJ1-2
CAWSLGLGYTF	TRBV30	TRBJ1-2
CATSHGISSYNSPLHF	TRBV15	TRBJ1-6
CASSYGTAADTQYF	TRBV7-3	TRBJ2-3
CAFSWGGSYGYTF	TRBV30	TRBJ1-2
CASSPFGPGPGNTIYF	TRBV18	TRBJ1-3
CASSLRQGNEQFF	TRBV12-3/TRBV12-4	TRBJ2-1
CASSPRVAGSSTDTQYF	TRBV7-6	TRBJ2-3
CASSWSRVDYNEQFF	TRBV6-2/TRBV6-3	TRBJ2-1